Following are 31 T cell receptor beta chains from one sample sequenced in a study of blood T cell repertoires in COVID-19. Method: immunoSEQ multiplex PCR; TCRdb's copy keeps in-frame clones and lacks some. The repertoire includes roughly 240,000 clones, around 85% of them detected once, and about 8.2% sits in the top ten. The material sequenced was PBMCs or T cells enriched from blood (not recorded which). Source of these receptors: a woman aged 45-60 years with acute COVID-19.

The chain employs TRBV19 and TRBJ1-4; TRBD1 aligns across 8 bases. The CDR3 extends over 16 amino acids. Trimming took 3 bases from V and 8 from J; bases not matched to a gene: 11. The germline gives CDR1 LNHDA, CDR2 SQIVND (reference sequence). CDR3 nucleotide sequence: TGTGCCAGTAGTATCCCTTCCGACAGGGGTAGGGAAAAACTGTTTTTT. Translation: CASSIPSDRGREKLFF.

This rearrangement joins TRBV24-1 to TRBJ2-1; 11 bases agree with TRBD2. CDR1 is KGHDR, CDR2 SFDVKD, per germline. V shed 1 base, J shed 12 bases, and the junction held 7 bases outside the gene matches. The CDR3 sequence is 15 residues long. Written as DNA, the CDR3 is TGTGCCACCAGTGATTTTCGTAGCGGGGGGGCCAGGCAGTTCTTC. Protein product: CATSDFRSGGARQFF.

This clone has more than one count but fewer than ten. J is TRBJ2-1 and V is TRBV12-5; weak D call: TRBD1 (6 bases). The CDR3 totals 12 residues. With 5 bases removed from V and 9 bases from J, the gap between germline ends came to 11 bases. Germline V lookup: CDR1 LGHNT, CDR2 FRNRAP. This CDR3 is CASGTGQGEQFF. DNA of the CDR3: TGTGCTAGTGGTACGGGACAAGGTGAGCAGTTCTTC.

This clone was counted a few times. The chain is built from TRBV4-1 and TRBJ1-1, with TRBD1 identical over 9 bases. Germline CDR1 MGHRA, CDR2 YSYEKL. V shed 4 bases and J 4 bases; nucleotides not matched to a gene: 4. The CDR3 consists of 14 residues. The CDR3 DNA sequence: TGCGCCAGCAGCCGGACAGGGGATGGCACTGAAGCTTTCTTT. This codes for CASSRTGDGTEAFF.

The V call is TRBV5-1, the J call TRBJ2-5; D remains unclear. CDR1 and CDR2 (germline): SGHRS, YFSETQ. Trimming removed 4 bases at V and 5 bases at J, with 18 bases between. The CDR3 is 15 residues long. This CDR3 is CASSRVGSPEETQYF. DNA for the CDR3: TGCGCCAGCAGCCGCGTCGGGTCCCCAGAGGAGACCCAGTACTTC.

There are a few counts of this clone. The V call is TRBV7-2, the J call TRBJ1-2; D ambiguous. The V gene lost 4 bases and the J gene lost 3 bases, with 15 bases spanning the gap. There are 15 residues in the CDR3. Germline loops: CDR1 SGHTA, CDR2 FQGNSA. The CDR3: CASSWESRRDYGYTF. The CDR3 DNA sequence: TGTGCCAGCAGCTGGGAGTCGCGGAGGGACTATGGCTACACCTTC.

The CDR3 reads CASSLARGRPYEQYF. Written as DNA, the CDR3 is TGTGCCAGCAGCTTAGCGAGGGGGCGCCCCTACGAGCAGTACTTC. This rearrangement joins TRBV7-9 to TRBJ2-7; TRBD1 agrees at 7 bases. V lost 0 bases, J lost 2 bases, and 4 bases stayed unmatched. The length of the CDR3 is 15 residues. Germline-derived CDR1 and CDR2 are SEHNR and FQNEAQ (reference sequence).

The chain uses TRBV7-9 and TRBJ1-1; D ambiguous. The CDR3 contains 12 residues. Germline assignment: CDR1 SEHNR and CDR2 FQNEAQ (reference sequence). V was clipped by 3 bases and J by 10 bases, with 12 bases between them. The CDR3 sequence is CASSLRELGAFF. For the CDR3, the DNA is TGTGCCAGCAGCTTGAGGGAGCTAGGAGCTTTCTTT. The full variable domain, with the rest looked up from reference TRBV7-9 and TRBJ1-1, is DTGVSQNPRHKITKRGQNVTFRCDPISEHNRLYWYRQTLGQGPEFLTYFQNEAQLEKSRLLSDRFSAERPKGSFSTLEIQRTEQGDSAMYLCASSLRELGAFFGQGTRLTVV.

Written as DNA, the CDR3 is TGTGCCAGTAGTCCTGGGGACAGATTGAACACTGAAGCTTTCTTT. Its protein product is CASSPGDRLNTEAFF. The rearrangement uses TRBV19 and TRBJ1-1; TRBD1 matches 7 bases. Germline V gene data show CDR1 as LNHDA and CDR2 as SQIVND (reference sequence). This CDR3 region has 15 residues. The ends lost 5 bases at V and 0 bases at J; junction bases unmatched: 6.

V is TRBV3-1 (or the pseudogene TRBV3-2) and J is TRBJ2-2, with 9 nucleotides matching TRBD1. The trim removed 6 bases at V and 6 bases at J, leaving 14 bases unmatched. This CDR3 spans 17 amino acids. CDR1 and CDR2 (germline): LGHDT, YNNKEL (reference sequence). The DNA of the CDR3 is TGTGCCAGCAGTACCCGAATGGGACAGGGTGGCTCCGGGGAGCTGTTTTTT. Its protein product is CASSTRMGQGGSGELFF.

The rearrangement links TRBV6-5 to TRBJ1-3, with a weak D call TRBD1 (6 bases). V gave up 8 bases and J gave up 0 bases, with 14 bases separating them. Germline-derived CDR1 and CDR2 are MNHEY and SVGAGI. This CDR3 contains 15 residues. The CDR3 spells CASSGTSFSGNTIYF. In nucleotides, the CDR3 is TGTGCCAGCTCCGGGACATCCTTCTCTGGAAACACCATATATTTT.

The chain has TRBV7-6 and TRBJ1-2; D unresolved. The CDR3 totals 13 residues. Germline V CDR1 and CDR2: SGHVS, FNYEAQ. Deletions cut 1 base from V and 6 bases from J, with 9 bases between. In DNA form, the CDR3 reads TGTGCCAGCAGCTTAGAAGGGAGGCATGGCTACACCTTC. Residues: CASSLEGRHGYTF.

The genes are TRBV7-3 and TRBJ2-3, with 10 positions matching TRBD1. This CDR3 is 16 amino acids long. After removal of 4 bases from V and 4 bases from J, the junction contained 8 bases not matched to a gene. Germline V lookup: CDR1 SGHTA, CDR2 FQGTGA. The CDR3 sequence: CASSSWGGQGADTQYF. DNA of the CDR3: TGTGCCAGCAGCTCCTGGGGTGGACAGGGGGCAGATACGCAGTATTTT.

This sequence joins TRBV15 and TRBJ1-4, with a weak D call TRBD1 (5 bases). CDR1 and CDR2 from the germline V gene are LNHNV and YYDKDF (reference sequence). CDR3 length: 16 amino acids. The ends were cut back, 3 bases at V and 7 bases at J, with 18 bases in the middle. CDR3 amino acids: CATSRGSGAQVEKLFF. The DNA for the CDR3 is TGTGCCACCAGCAGGGGTTCGGGAGCACAGGTTGAAAAACTGTTTTTT. Full variable domain (remainder filled in from reference TRBV15 and TRBJ1-4): DAMVIQNPRYQVTQFGKPVTLSCSQTLNHNVMYWYQQKSSQAPKLLFHYYDKDFNNEADTPDNFQSRRPNTSFCFLDIRSPGLGDTAMYLCATSRGSGAQVEKLFFGSGTQLSVL.

As to this clone: This sample also contains other DNA sequences that code for the same CDR3. This rearrangement joins TRBV5-1 to TRBJ1-2; possible D gene TRBD1, 6 bases. The CDR3 contains 14 residues. Germline V gene sequence: CDR1 SGHRS, CDR2 YFSETQ. V lost 3 bases and J lost 0, with 9 bases in between. The CDR3 here is CASSSDRANYGYTF. The CDR3 DNA sequence: TGCGCCAGCAGCTCGGACAGAGCTAACTATGGCTACACCTTC.

The V and J genes are TRBV19 and TRBJ1-1, with D uncertain. The length of the CDR3 is 14 residues. CDR1 is LNHDA and CDR2 is SQIVND in the germline V gene (reference sequence). V was trimmed by 4 bases and J by 1 base, leaving 10 bases between them. The CDR3 DNA sequence: TGTGCCAGTAGTACGTTCGAGGGGAACACTGAAGCTTTCTTT. Protein: CASSTFEGNTEAFF. The whole variable domain, remainder taken from reference TRBV19 and TRBJ1-1, is DGGITQSPKYLFRKEGQNVTLSCEQNLNHDAMYWYRQDPGQGLRLIYYSQIVNDFQKGDIAEGYSVSREKKESFPLTVTSAQKNPTAFYLCASSTFEGNTEAFFGQGTRLTVV.

The table lists this clone with a count of one. J is TRBJ1-1 and V is TRBV5-6; TRBD1 matches at 12 bases. The V gene's germline CDR1 is SGHDT and CDR2 YYEEEE. The CDR3 has 15 residues. The V gene end was trimmed by 4 bases and the J gene end by 4 bases; junction bases not matched to a gene: 5. This CDR3 reads CASSRDRGRSTEAFF. DNA for the CDR3: TGTGCCAGCAGCCGGGACAGGGGGCGGAGCACTGAAGCTTTCTTT. The variable domain in full, completed from reference TRBV5-6 and TRBJ1-1, reads DAGVTQSPTHLIKTRGQQVTLRCSPKSGHDTVSWYQQALGQGPQFIFQYYEEEERQRGNFPDRFSGHQFPNYSSELNVNALLLGDSALYLCASSRDRGRSTEAFFGQGTRLTVV.

The rearrangement links TRBV3-1 (or the pseudogene TRBV3-2) to TRBJ1-2; the D gene is possibly TRBD1 (5 bases). Germline V gene sequence: CDR1 LGHDT, CDR2 YNNKEL (reference sequence). V was cut by 4 bases and J by 3 bases, with 9 bases left in between. This CDR3 is built from 13 residues. The DNA of the CDR3 is TGTGCCAGCAGCCGCGGGACGGACTATGGCTACACCTTC. Translating it yields CASSRGTDYGYTF.

This clone came up a few times. The genes are TRBV7-9 and TRBJ2-7; TRBD2 might be the D (6 bases). CDR3 size: 15 residues. Germline lookup yields CDR1 SEHNR and CDR2 FQNEAQ (reference sequence). V gave up 5 bases and J gave up 4 bases, with 18 bases separating them. The chain's CDR3 is CASSHEVGGRYEQYF. CDR3 nucleotide sequence: TGTGCCAGCAGCCACGAGGTTGGAGGGCGTTACGAGCAGTACTTC.

The V gene is TRBV2, the J gene TRBJ1-2; 8 nucleotides line up with TRBD1. This CDR3 is built from 13 residues. Germline V gives CDR1 SNHLY, CDR2 FYNNEI. Germline trimming cut 10 bases from V and 4 bases from J; bases unmatched to any gene: 8. The CDR3 coding sequence is TGTGCCACCTCCGGACAGGGAGCCTATGGCTACACCTTC. Amino acid sequence: CATSGQGAYGYTF.

V usage is TRBV19 and J usage is TRBJ1-2; no definite D call. With 6 bases removed from V and 1 base from J, the gap between germline ends came to 9 bases. CDR1 is LNHDA and CDR2 is SQIVND in the germline V gene (reference sequence). This CDR3 contains 13 residues. The CDR3 sequence is CASRLSGNYGYTF. CDR3 in DNA: TGTGCCAGTAGGTTGAGCGGTAACTATGGCTACACCTTC.

The chain combines TRBV19 with TRBJ1-2, with no clear D. The V gene lost 7 bases and the J gene lost 4 bases, with 10 bases spanning the gap. The CDR3 is 12 amino acids. Per germline, CDR1 LNHDA and CDR2 SQIVND (reference sequence). The CDR3 sequence: CASITGGYGYTF. CDR3 sequence (DNA): TGTGCCAGTATCACTGGAGGCTATGGCTACACCTTC.

J is TRBJ2-3 and V is TRBV6-2 or TRBV6-3, with TRBD2 identical over 9 bases. Trimming took 2 bases from V and 2 from J; bases not matched to a gene: 5. Germline V gives CDR1 MNHEY, CDR2 SVGEGT. There are 16 residues in the CDR3. The CDR3 region has the DNA TGTGCCAGCAGTTACGGCGGGGGGGCTTCCACAGATACGCAGTATTTT. Its protein is CASSYGGGASTDTQYF.

This chain uses TRBV2 with TRBJ1-5; 7 bases map to TRBD1. With V trimmed by 2 bases and J by 5 bases, 9 bases remained unmatched. The CDR3 has 16 amino acids. Looked up from germline, CDR1 is SNHLY and CDR2 is FYNNEI. The DNA for the CDR3 is TGTGCCAGCAGTGAACCCCGAGGGGGCAACCATCAGCCCCAGCATTTT. This translates into CASSEPRGGNHQPQHF. Full variable domain (missing parts from reference TRBV2 and TRBJ1-5): EPEVTQTPSHQVTQMGQEVILRCVPISNHLYFYWYRQILGQKVEFLVSFYNNEISEKSEIFDDQFSVERPDGSNFTLKIRSTKLEDSAMYFCASSEPRGGNHQPQHFGDGTRLSIL.

This rearrangement joins TRBV19 to TRBJ1-3, with TRBD1 matching over 8 bases. V was clipped by 6 bases and J by 1 base; unmatched bases: 8. Germline CDR1 is LNHDA and CDR2 is SQIVND (reference sequence). CDR3 length: 16 residues. The CDR3 DNA reads as TGTGCCAGTAGCACCCCGGGACAGGCTTCTGGAAACACCATATATTTT. Protein: CASSTPGQASGNTIYF.

The rearrangement uses TRBV7-2 and TRBJ1-2, with 8 bases lining up with TRBD1. The CDR3 runs to 17 residues. V lost 5 bases to trimming and J lost 2 bases; unmatched junction nucleotides: 13. Per germline, CDR1 SGHTA and CDR2 FQGNSA. As DNA, the CDR3 is TGTGCCAGCAGCACCCTGGGGGGGACAGGCGCAAACTATGGCTACACCTTC. Its protein is CASSTLGGTGANYGYTF.

This clone has more than one count but fewer than ten. This same CDR3 is encoded by further DNA sequences in the sample. V usage is TRBV6-5 and J usage is TRBJ1-5, with D unresolved. The CDR3 is 15 residues long. Trimming pared 0 bases from V and 1 base from J, leaving 7 bases between. Germline CDR1 reads MNHEY; CDR2 reads SVGAGI. The CDR3 here is CASSYSGRSNQPQHF. The DNA of the CDR3 is TGTGCCAGCAGTTACTCAGGGAGAAGCAATCAGCCCCAGCATTTT.

The rearrangement links TRBV4-3 to TRBJ2-1; TRBD1 might be the D (6 bases). The germline V gene encodes CDR1 LGHNA and CDR2 YSLEER. V was shortened by 0 bases and J by 7 bases, with 16 bases between the two germline ends. There are 16 residues in the CDR3. In nucleotides, the CDR3 is TGCGCCAGCAGCCAAGATCGGAGGCAGGGGTGGAATGAGCAGTTCTTC. This encodes CASSQDRRQGWNEQFF.

The chain has TRBV6-5 and TRBJ1-4; D is unresolved. V was cut by 5 bases and J by 8 bases, with 12 bases left in between. CDR3 size: 13 residues. The germline CDR1 and CDR2 sequences are MNHEY and SVGAGI. The CDR3 spells CASSLERSEKLFF. DNA for the CDR3: TGTGCCAGCAGTCTAGAACGTAGCGAAAAACTGTTTTTT.

V is TRBV2 and J is TRBJ1-1, with D hard to call. V lost 4 bases, J lost 1 base, and 10 bases lay in between. Germline V CDR1 and CDR2: SNHLY, FYNNEI. The CDR3 has 14 amino acids. DNA of the CDR3: TGTGCCAGCAGTGCAAACTTTCCGAACACTGAAGCTTTCTTT. It yields the protein CASSANFPNTEAFF.

The chain recombines TRBV29-1 with TRBJ2-3; maybe TRBD2 (6 bases). Germline V CDR1 and CDR2: SQVTM, ANQGSEA. The CDR3 has 16 amino acids. The germline V and J ends were trimmed by 6 bases and 1 base, with 20 bases remaining between them. CDR3 loop: CSVFLMEGWGTDTQYF. DNA for the CDR3: TGCAGCGTCTTTCTAATGGAGGGCTGGGGCACAGATACGCAGTATTTT.